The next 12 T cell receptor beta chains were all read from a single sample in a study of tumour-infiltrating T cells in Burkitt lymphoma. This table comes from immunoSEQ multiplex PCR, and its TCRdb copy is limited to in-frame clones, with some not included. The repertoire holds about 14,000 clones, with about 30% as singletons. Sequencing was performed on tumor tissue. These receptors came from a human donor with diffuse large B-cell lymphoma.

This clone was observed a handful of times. The CDR3 DNA sequence: TGTGCCACCCGACTAGCGGGAGGTTCTTACAATGAGCAGTTCTTC. Its protein is CATRLAGGSYNEQFF. The chain uses TRBV28 and TRBJ2-1; 13 bases agree with TRBD2. Germline V CDR1 and CDR2: MDHEN, SYDVKM. The V and J ends lost 10 bases and 4 bases, in that order; junction bases with no gene match: 7. The CDR3 contains 15 residues.

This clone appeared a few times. For the CDR3, the DNA is TGCGCCAGCAGCTCCCTTGGACGGTCTAACTATGGCTACACCTTC. Translation gives CASSSLGRSNYGYTF. The chain recombines TRBV5-1 with TRBJ1-2; D is unclear. The V end was cut by 3 bases, the J end by 0 bases, with 12 bases between. The CDR3 extends over 15 amino acids. Germline CDR1 and CDR2: SGHRS and YFSETQ.

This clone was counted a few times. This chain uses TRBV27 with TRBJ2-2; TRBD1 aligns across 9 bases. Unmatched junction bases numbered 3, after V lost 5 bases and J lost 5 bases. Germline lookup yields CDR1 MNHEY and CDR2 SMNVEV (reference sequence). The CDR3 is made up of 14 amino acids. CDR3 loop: CASSRQGGTGELFF. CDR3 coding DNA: TGTGCCAGCAGTAGACAGGGGGGTACCGGGGAGCTGTTTTTT.

CDR3 DNA: TGTGCCAGCAGCTTAACCCGGGGGGGCGAGCAGTTCTTC. It yields the protein CASSLTRGGEQFF. V usage is TRBV11-3 and J usage is TRBJ2-1, with TRBD2 matching over 8 bases. The germline CDR1 and CDR2 sequences are SGHNT and YENEEA. V lost 2 bases, J lost 10 bases, and 4 bases stayed unmatched. This CDR3 region has 13 residues.

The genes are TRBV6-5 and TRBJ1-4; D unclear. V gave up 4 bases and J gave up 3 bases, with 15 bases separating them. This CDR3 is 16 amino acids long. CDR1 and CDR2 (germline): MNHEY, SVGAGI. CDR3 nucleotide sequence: TGTGCCAGCAGTTTACATCTTACGGAGGCTAATGAAAAACTGTTTTTT. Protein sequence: CASSLHLTEANEKLFF.

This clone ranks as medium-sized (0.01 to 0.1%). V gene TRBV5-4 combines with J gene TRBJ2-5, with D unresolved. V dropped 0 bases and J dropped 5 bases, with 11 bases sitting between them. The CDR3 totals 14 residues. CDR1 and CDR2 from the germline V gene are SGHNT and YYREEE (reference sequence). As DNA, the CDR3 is TGTGCCAGCAGCTTGGATTCCTTTTGGGAGACCCAGTACTTC. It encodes CASSLDSFWETQYF.

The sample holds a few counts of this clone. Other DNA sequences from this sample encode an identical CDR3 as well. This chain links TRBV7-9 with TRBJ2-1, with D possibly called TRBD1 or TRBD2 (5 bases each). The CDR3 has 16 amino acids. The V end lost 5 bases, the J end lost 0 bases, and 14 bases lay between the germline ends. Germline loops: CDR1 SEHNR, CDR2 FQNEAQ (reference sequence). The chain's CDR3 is CASSPLAGSSYNEQFF. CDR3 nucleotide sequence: TGTGCCAGCAGCCCTCTAGCAGGGAGCTCCTACAATGAGCAGTTCTTC.

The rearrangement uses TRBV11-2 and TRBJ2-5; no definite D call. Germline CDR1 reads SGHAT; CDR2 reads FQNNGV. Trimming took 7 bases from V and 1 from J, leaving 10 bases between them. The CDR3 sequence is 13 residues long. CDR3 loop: CASNMGFQETQYF. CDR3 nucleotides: TGTGCCAGCAACATGGGATTCCAAGAGACCCAGTACTTC.

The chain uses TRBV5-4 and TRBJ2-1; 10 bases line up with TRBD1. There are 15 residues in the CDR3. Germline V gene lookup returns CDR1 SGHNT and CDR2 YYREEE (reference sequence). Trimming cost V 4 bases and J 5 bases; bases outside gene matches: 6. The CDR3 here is CASSRDRGLDNEQFF. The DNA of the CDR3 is TGTGCCAGCAGCCGGGACAGGGGACTGGACAATGAGCAGTTCTTC.

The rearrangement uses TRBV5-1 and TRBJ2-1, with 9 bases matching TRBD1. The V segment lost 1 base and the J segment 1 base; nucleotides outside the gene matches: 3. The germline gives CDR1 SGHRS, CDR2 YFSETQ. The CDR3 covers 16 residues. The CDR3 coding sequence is TGCGCCAGCAGCTTGTTCGGGACAGGGTCCTACAATGAGCAGTTCTTC. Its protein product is CASSLFGTGSYNEQFF.

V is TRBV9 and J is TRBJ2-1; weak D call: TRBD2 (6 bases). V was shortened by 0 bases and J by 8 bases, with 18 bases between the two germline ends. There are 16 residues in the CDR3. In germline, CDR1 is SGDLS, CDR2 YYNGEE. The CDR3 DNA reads TGTGCCAGCAGCGTAGGGGGTCGGCGGGAATTCGATGAGCAGTTCTTC. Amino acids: CASSVGGRREFDEQFF. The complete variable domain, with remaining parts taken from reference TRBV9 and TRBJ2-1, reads DSGVTQTPKHLITATGQRVTLRCSPRSGDLSVYWYQQSLDQGLQFLIQYYNGEERAKGNILERFSAQQFPDLHSELNLSSLELGDSALYFCASSVGGRREFDEQFFGPGTRLTVL.

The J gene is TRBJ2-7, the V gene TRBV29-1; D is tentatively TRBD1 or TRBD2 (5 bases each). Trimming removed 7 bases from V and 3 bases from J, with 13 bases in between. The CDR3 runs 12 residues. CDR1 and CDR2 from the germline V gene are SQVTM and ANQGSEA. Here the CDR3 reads CSGRDLYYEQYF. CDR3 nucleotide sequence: TGCAGCGGCCGGGACCTATACTACGAGCAGTACTTC.